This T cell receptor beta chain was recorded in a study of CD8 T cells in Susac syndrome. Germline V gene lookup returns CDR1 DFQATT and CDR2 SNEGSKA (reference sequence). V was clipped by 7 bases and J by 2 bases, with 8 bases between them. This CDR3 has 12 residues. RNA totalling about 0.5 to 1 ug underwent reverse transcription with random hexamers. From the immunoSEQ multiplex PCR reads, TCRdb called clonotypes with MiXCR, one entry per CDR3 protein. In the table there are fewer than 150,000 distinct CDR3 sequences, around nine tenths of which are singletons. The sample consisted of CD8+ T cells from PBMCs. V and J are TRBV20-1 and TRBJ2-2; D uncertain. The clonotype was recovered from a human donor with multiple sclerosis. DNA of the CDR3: TGCAGTGTTCGTGATAACACCGGGGAGCTGTTTTTT. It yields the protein CSVRDNTGELFF.